This entry lists 9 T cell receptor beta chains sequenced from one sample in a study of early T cells in non-severe SARS-CoV-2 infection (dated by TCRdb to the early 2020s). Library preparation employed 5' RACE. TCRdb names NextSeq 500 as the instrument used. Through fastp at Q25 and MiXCR, TCRdb rebuilt clones from the public reads, retaining in-frame beta chains. When rows share a CDR3 protein, they turn into one entry using the most common DNA and genes. The table for this sample lists tens of thousands of distinct CDR3 sequences; about an eighth of them were counted only once. The ten biggest clones cover around 4.6% of the sample. The sequenced sample was whole blood. The receptors shown here come from an adult who was a healthcare worker with PCR-confirmed SARS-CoV-2 infection or an uninfected control (not recorded which).

This clonotype came up many times. The gene calls are TRBV29-1 and TRBJ1-2, with TRBD1 matching 8 bases. Unmatched junction bases numbered 2, after V lost 7 bases and J lost 4 bases. The CDR3 is made up of 11 amino acids. In germline, CDR1 is SQVTM, CDR2 ANQGSEA. CDR3 nucleotide sequence: TGCAGCGGGGGGACAGGCTATGGCTACACCTTC. This encodes CSGGTGYGYTF. Looking up the rest from reference TRBV29-1 and TRBJ1-2 gives the full variable domain: SAVISQKPSRDICQRGTSLTIQCQVDSQVTMMFWYRQQPGQSLTLIATANQGSEATYESGFVIDKFPISRPNLTFSTLTVSNMSPEDSSIYLCSGGTGYGYTFGSGTRLTVV.

In this sample, this clonotype turned up a few times. In DNA form, the CDR3 reads TGTGCCAGCAACCGGGACAGGGGTTCGGAGACCCAGTACTTC. This gives the protein CASNRDRGSETQYF. This chain connects TRBV6-2 or TRBV6-3 to TRBJ2-5; TRBD1 aligns across 10 bases. With V trimmed by 7 bases and J by 5 bases, 7 bases remained unmatched. The CDR3 sequence is 14 residues long. From germline, CDR1 is MNHEY and CDR2 SVGEGT.

This rearrangement joins TRBV12-3 or TRBV12-4 to TRBJ1-6; maybe TRBD1 (6 bases). V was clipped by 5 bases and J by 1 base, with 12 bases between them. This CDR3 contains 16 residues. The CDR3 reads CASSRGGVSYNSPLHF. The CDR3 DNA sequence: TGTGCCAGCAGTAGAGGGGGGGTATCCTATAATTCACCCCTCCACTTT.

There are many counts of this clonotype. DNA of the CDR3: TGTGCCAGTAGTCCGGCTAGCAGGTTGGAGACCCAGTACTTC. Residues: CASSPASRLETQYF. The chain has TRBV19 and TRBJ2-5, with D possibly TRBD2 on 5 matching bases. CDR3 length: 14 amino acids. Germline V lookup: CDR1 LNHDA, CDR2 SQIVND (reference sequence). Trimming pared 5 bases from V and 5 bases from J, leaving 15 bases between.

Ten or more counts support this clonotype. This sequence joins TRBV9 and TRBJ2-3, with D tentatively TRBD2 (5 bases). Germline V gene sequence: CDR1 SGDLS, CDR2 YYNGEE. The CDR3 runs to 18 residues. Deletions cut 0 bases from V and 0 bases from J, with 17 bases between. For the CDR3, the DNA is TGTGCCAGCAGCGTAGTCGGTGTCTCGGGGTCTAGCACAGATACGCAGTATTTT. Protein product: CASSVVGVSGSSTDTQYF.

The V call is TRBV6-2 or TRBV6-3, the J call TRBJ1-1; D perhaps matches TRBD1 (6 bases). V was cut by 5 bases and J by 0 bases, with 19 bases left in between. Germline CDR1 MNHEY, CDR2 SVGEGT. The CDR3 contains 17 residues. This CDR3 is CASSPRGGLPLNTEAFF. Here the CDR3 DNA reads TGTGCCAGCAGTCCCCGTGGGGGGCTACCCCTGAACACTGAAGCTTTCTTT.

This clonotype was detected many times. The V and J genes are TRBV9 and TRBJ1-1; tentative D call: TRBD1 (5 bases). The CDR3 length is 14 residues. V was trimmed by 3 bases and J by 2 bases, leaving 11 bases between them. Germline V lookup: CDR1 SGDLS, CDR2 YYNGEE. The CDR3 here is CASSGRTSNTEAFF. DNA for the CDR3: TGTGCCAGCAGCGGGCGGACATCCAACACTGAAGCTTTCTTT.

This clonotype was picked up many times. The chain joins TRBV6-6 to TRBJ1-4; D gene unclear. The CDR3 is made up of 10 amino acids. Germline V gives CDR1 MNHNY, CDR2 SVGAGI (reference sequence). Trimming pared 6 bases from V and 8 bases from J, leaving 4 bases between. This chain's CDR3 is CASRLEKLFF. CDR3 in DNA: TGTGCCAGCAGGCTCGAAAAACTGTTTTTT.

This clonotype was seen many times. The chain is built from TRBV2 and TRBJ2-5; D gene unclear. The germline V gene has CDR1 SNHLY and CDR2 FYNNEI. The V and J ends lost 3 bases and 7 bases respectively, with 18 bases between them. The CDR3 is 15 residues long. In DNA, the CDR3 is TGTGCCAGCAGTGAGTTTCGGCCGGACCTTGGGACCCAGTACTTC. Translated, it gives CASSEFRPDLGTQYF.